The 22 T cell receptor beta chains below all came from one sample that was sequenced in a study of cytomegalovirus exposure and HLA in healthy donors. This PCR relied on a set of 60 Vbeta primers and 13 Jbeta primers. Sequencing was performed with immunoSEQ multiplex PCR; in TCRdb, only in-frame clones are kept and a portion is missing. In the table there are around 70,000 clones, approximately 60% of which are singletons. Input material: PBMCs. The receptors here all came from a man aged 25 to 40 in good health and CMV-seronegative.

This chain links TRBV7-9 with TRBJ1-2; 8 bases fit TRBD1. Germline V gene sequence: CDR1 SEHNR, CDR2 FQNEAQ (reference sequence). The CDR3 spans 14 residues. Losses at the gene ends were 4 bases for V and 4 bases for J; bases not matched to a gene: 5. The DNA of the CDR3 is TGTGCCAGCAGCTCACCGGGACAGGTCTATGGCTACACCTTC. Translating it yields CASSSPGQVYGYTF.

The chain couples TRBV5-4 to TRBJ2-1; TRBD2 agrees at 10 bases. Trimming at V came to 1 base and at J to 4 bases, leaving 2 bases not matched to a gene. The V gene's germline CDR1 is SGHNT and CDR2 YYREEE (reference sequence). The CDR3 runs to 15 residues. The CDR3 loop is CASSLSSGGYNEQFF. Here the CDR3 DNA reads TGTGCCAGCAGCTTGTCTAGCGGGGGTTACAATGAGCAGTTCTTC.

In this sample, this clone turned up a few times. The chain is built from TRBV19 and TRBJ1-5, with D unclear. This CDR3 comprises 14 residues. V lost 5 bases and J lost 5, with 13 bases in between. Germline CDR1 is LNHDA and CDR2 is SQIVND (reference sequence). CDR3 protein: CASSGGLPDQPQHF. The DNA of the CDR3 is TGTGCCAGTAGTGGAGGACTACCGGATCAGCCCCAGCATTTT.

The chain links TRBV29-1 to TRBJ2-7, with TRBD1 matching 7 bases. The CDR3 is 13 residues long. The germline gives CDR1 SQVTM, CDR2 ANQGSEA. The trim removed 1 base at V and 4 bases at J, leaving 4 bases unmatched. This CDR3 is CSVEALDRYEQYF. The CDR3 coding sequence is TGCAGCGTTGAAGCCTTGGACAGGTACGAGCAGTACTTC.

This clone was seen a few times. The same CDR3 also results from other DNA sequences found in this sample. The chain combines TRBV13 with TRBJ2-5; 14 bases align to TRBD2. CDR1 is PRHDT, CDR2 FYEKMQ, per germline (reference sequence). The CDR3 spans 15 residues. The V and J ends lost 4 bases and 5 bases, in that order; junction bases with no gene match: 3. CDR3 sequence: CASSSGLAGEETQYF. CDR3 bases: TGTGCCAGCAGCTCGGGACTAGCGGGGGAGGAGACCCAGTACTTC.

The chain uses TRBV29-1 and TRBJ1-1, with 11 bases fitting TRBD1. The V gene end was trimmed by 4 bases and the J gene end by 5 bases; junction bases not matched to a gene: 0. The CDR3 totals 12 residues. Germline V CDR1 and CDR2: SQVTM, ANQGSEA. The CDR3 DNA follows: TGCAGCGTTGGGGACAGGGGGACTGAAGCTTTCTTT. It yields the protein CSVGDRGTEAFF.

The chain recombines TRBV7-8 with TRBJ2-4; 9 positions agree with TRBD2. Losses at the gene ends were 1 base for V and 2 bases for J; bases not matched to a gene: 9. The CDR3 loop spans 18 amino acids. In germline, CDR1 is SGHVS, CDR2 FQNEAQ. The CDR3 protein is CASSLGPRSGGPKNIQYF. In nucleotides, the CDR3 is TGTGCCAGCAGCTTAGGGCCTCGTAGCGGGGGTCCCAAAAACATTCAGTACTTC.

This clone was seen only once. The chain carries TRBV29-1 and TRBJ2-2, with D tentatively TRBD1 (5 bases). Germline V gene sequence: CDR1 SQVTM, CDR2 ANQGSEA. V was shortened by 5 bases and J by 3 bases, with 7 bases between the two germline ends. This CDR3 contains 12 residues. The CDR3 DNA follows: TGCAGCGTTTCCAGGGACACCGGGGAGCTGTTTTTT. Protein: CSVSRDTGELFF.

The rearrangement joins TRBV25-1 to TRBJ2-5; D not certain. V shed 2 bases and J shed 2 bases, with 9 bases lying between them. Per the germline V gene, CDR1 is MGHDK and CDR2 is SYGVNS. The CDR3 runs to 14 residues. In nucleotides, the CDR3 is TGTGCCAGCAGTGAACAGTCGATACAAGAGACCCAGTACTTC. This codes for CASSEQSIQETQYF.

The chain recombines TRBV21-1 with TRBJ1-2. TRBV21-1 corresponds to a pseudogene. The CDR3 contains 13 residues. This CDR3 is CASSKLYEAPCTF. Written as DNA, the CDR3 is TGTGCCAGCAGCAAATTGTATGAGGCCCCGTGCACCTTC.

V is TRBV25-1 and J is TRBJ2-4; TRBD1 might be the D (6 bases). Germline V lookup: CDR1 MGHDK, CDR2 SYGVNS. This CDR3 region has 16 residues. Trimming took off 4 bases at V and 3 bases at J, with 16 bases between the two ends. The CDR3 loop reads CASSARSEGGKNIQYF. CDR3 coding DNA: TGTGCCAGCAGTGCGCGGTCCGAAGGGGGCAAAAACATTCAGTACTTC.

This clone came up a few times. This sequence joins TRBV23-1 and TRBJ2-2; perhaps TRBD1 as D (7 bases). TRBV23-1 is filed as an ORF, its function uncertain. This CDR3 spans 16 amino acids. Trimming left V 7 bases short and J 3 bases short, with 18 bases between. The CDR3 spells CASTQGGERDTGELFF. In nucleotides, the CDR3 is TGCGCCAGCACCCAGGGGGGTGAGAGAGACACCGGGGAGCTGTTTTTT.

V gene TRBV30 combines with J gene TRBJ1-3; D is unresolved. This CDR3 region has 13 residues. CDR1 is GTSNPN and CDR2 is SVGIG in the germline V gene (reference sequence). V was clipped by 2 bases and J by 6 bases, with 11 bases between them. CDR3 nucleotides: TGTGCCTGGAGTAGCGGCCACGAAAACACCATATATTTT. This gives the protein CAWSSGHENTIYF.

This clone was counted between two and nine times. This CDR3 reads CASSPGQGDQPQHF. The CDR3 region has the DNA TGCGCCAGCAGCCCGGGACAGGGGGATCAGCCCCAGCATTTT. The J gene is TRBJ1-5, the V gene TRBV5-1, with 11 bases fitting TRBD1. V gave up 4 bases and J gave up 5 bases; unmatched junction bases: 2. The CDR3 runs to 14 residues. Germline CDR1 and CDR2: SGHRS and YFSETQ.

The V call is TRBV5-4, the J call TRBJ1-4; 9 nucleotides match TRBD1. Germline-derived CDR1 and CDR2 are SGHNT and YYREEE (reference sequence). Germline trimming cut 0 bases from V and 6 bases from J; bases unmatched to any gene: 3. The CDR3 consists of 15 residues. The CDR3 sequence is CASSLGRTGDEKLFF. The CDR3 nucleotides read TGTGCCAGCAGCTTGGGTCGGACAGGGGATGAAAAACTGTTTTTT.

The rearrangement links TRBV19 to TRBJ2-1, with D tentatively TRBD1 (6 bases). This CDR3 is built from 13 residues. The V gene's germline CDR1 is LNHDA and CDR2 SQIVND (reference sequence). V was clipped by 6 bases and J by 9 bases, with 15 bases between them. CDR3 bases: TGTGCCAGTAGCGACCTGACAGGTGTTGAGCAGTTCTTC. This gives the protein CASSDLTGVEQFF.

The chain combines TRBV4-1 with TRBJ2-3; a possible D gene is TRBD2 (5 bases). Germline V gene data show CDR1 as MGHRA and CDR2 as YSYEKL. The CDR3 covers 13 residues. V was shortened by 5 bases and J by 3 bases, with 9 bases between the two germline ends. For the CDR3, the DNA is TGCGCCAGCAGCATCTCGGGGACAGATACGCAGTATTTT. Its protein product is CASSISGTDTQYF.

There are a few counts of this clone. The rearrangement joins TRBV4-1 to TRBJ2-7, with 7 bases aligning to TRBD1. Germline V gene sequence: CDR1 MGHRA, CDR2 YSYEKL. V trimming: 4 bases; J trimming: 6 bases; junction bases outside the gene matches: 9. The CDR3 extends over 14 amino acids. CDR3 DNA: TGCGCCAGCAGCCCCCGACAGGGCCTTGCCGAGCAGTACTTC. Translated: CASSPRQGLAEQYF.

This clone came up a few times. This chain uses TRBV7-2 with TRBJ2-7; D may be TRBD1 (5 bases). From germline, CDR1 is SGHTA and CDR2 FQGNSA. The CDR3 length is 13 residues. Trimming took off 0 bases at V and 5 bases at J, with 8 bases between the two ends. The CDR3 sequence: CASSLARRDEQYF. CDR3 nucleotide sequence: TGTGCCAGCAGCTTAGCTCGCAGGGACGAGCAGTACTTC.

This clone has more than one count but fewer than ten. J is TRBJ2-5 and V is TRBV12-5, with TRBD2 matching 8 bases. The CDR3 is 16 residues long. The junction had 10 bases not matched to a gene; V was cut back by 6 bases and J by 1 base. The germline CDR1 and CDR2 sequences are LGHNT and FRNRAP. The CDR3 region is CASGAFRGGLQETQYF. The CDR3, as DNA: TGTGCTAGTGGGGCCTTTCGGGGGGGTCTCCAAGAGACCCAGTACTTC.

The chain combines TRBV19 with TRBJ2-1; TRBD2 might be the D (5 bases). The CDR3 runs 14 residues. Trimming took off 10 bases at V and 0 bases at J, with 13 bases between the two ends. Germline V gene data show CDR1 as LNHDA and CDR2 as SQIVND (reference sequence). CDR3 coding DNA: TGTGCCACGAAGAGGGCGAGCTCCTACAATGAGCAGTTCTTC. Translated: CATKRASSYNEQFF.

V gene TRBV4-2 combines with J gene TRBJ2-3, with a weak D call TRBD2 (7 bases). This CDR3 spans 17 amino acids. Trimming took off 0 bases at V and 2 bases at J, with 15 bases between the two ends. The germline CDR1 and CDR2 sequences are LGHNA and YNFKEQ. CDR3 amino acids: CASSQEGAGANTDTQYF. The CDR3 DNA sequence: TGTGCCAGCAGCCAAGAAGGGGCGGGGGCGAACACAGATACGCAGTATTTT.